This T cell receptor (beta chain) emerged from a study of metastatic and nonmetastatic thyroid tumors. Each patient went into thyroid surgery without having received any treatment. This clone was seen at least ten times. The CDR3 runs 14 residues. Germline trimming cut 6 bases from V and 8 bases from J; bases unmatched to any gene: 10. Looked up from germline, CDR1 is MDHEN and CDR2 is SYDVKM. MiXCR re-clonotyped the PCR reads for TCRdb. The table records 30,000 to 35,000 clones, about a sixth of them present only once. Sequenced input: blood. The clonotype comes from a female donor with papillary thyroid cancer or a benign thyroid nodule (not recorded which). Some clones in this sample may be carry-over from other donors' samples. This sequence joins TRBV28 and TRBJ2-1, with 7 positions matching TRBD1. For the CDR3, the DNA is TGTGCCAGCAGAGCGGACAGGTTCGGCGATGAGCAGTTCTTC. It encodes CASRADRFGDEQFF.